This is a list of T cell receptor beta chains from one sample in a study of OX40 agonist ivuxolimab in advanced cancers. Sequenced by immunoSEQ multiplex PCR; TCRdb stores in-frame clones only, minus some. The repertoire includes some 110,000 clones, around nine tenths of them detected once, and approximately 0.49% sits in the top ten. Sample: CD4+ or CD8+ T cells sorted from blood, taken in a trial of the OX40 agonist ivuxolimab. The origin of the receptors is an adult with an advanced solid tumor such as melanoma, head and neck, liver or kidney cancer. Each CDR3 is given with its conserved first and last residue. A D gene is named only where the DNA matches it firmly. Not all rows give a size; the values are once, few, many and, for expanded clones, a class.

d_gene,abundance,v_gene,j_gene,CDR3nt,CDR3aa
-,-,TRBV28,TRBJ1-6,TGTGCCAGCAGTTCCCCACAGCTGAGCTCCTATAATTCACCCCTCCACTTT,CASSSPQLSSYNSPLHF
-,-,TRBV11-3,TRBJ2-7,TGTGCCAGCCCTTCCGGGCTCGGGGGTCGAGAGCAGTACTTC,CASPSGLGGREQYF
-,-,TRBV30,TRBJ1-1,TGTGCCTGGAGTTGGGTGAACACTGAAGCTTTCTTT,CAWSWVNTEAFF
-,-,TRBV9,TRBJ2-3,TGTGCCAGCAGCGTAGATGTGGGGGGAATCACAGATACGCAGTATTTT,CASSVDVGGITDTQYF
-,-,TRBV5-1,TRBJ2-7,TGCGCCAGCAGCTTGGAACAGATTAACGAGCAGTACTTC,CASSLEQINEQYF
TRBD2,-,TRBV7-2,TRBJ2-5,TGTGCCAGCAGCTCCTCAGCGGGGGGGCACGAGACCCAGTACTTC,CASSSSAGGHETQYF
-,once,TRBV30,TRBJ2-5,TGTGCCTGGCGCGGTTCGGGGGAGACCCAGTACTTC,CAWRGSGETQYF
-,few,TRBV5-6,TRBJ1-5,TGTGCCAGCAGCTTGTGGCGGATTCTAAATCAGCCCCAGCATTTT,CASSLWRILNQPQHF
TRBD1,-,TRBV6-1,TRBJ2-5,TGTGCCAGCAGTCTCAACAGGGGAGAGACCCAGTACTTC,CASSLNRGETQYF
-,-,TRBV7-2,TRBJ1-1,TGTGCCAGCAGCTCGGGTGATAGGCGCACTGAAGCTTTCTTT,CASSSGDRRTEAFF
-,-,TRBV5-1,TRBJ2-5,TGCGCCAGCAGCTCCCCGTCCCAAGAGACCCAGTACTTC,CASSSPSQETQYF
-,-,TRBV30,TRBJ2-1,TGTGCCTGGAGTGTAGGAAGCTACAATGAGCAGTTCTTC,CAWSVGSYNEQFF
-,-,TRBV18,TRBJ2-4,TGTGCCAGCTCACCACCGAAGGGACCAGGGGAAAACATTCAGTACTTC,CASSPPKGPGENIQYF
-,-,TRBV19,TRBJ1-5,TGTGCCAGTAGAAAGTCGTCACCCGAGAATAGCAATCAGCCCCAGCATTTT,CASRKSSPENSNQPQHF
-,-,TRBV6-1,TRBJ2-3,TGTGCCAGCAACTTAGGGGCCACAGATACGCAGTATTTT,CASNLGATDTQYF
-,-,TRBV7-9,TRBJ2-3,TGTGCCAGCAGCTTAGTGGCGGGGCAAAGCACAGATACGCAGTATTTT,CASSLVAGQSTDTQYF
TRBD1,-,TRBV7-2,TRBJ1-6,TGTGCCAGCAGCACCCGTTCAACCGACAGGGTAAATTCACCCCTCCACTTT,CASSTRSTDRVNSPLHF
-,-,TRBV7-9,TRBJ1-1,TGTGCCAGCAGCGTAGACACAGGGCCGGCTTTCTTT,CASSVDTGPAFF
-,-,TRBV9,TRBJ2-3,TGTGCCAGCAGCCTTAGCAGGGTAGGCACAGATACGCAGTATTTT,CASSLSRVGTDTQYF
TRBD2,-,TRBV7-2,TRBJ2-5,TGTGCCAGCAGCTTAAAAAGCGGGGGGGCCGTGACCCAGTACTTC,CASSLKSGGAVTQYF
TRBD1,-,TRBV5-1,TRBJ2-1,TGCGCCAGCAGCTTGGTTCGGACAGGATGGGTCAATGAGCAGTTCTTC,CASSLVRTGWVNEQFF
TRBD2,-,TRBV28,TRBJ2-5,TGTGCCAGCAGTCCCGGACTAGCGGGTCAAGAGACCCAGTACTTC,CASSPGLAGQETQYF
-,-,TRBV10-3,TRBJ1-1,TGTGCCATCAGTGACCCCGGACAGCACACTGAAGCTTTCTTT,CAISDPGQHTEAFF
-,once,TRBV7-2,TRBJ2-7,TGTGCCAGCAGCTTAGATGGGCCTTCCCCATCCTACGAGCAGTACTTC,CASSLDGPSPSYEQYF
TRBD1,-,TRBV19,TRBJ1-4,TGTGCCAGTAGCCCACAGGGGGTTCATGAAAAACTGTTTTTT,CASSPQGVHEKLFF
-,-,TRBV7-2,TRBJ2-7,TGTGCCAGCAGCTTACAGGCTGGTGGGCCCGAGCAGTACTTC,CASSLQAGGPEQYF
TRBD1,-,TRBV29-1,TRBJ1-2,TGCAGCGTTGGGTATATTGACAGGGGGGGTCGGCGCTACACCTTC,CSVGYIDRGGRRYTF
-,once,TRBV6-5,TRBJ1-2,TGTGCCAGCAGTTACAGGGCTAACTATGGCTACACCTTC,CASSYRANYGYTF